Detailed here is one T cell receptor beta chain. This clone was detected ten times or more. Its antigen is unknown. The read terminates 3 residues ahead of where the CDR3 ends, so the germline J gene completes it. CVID samples and control samples contributed equivalent amounts of genomic DNA as sequencing input. For every sample, a 60 bp segment covering the rearranged TCRbeta CDR3 region was amplified and then sequenced. The immunoSEQ assay, a bias-corrected multiplex PCR combined with high-throughput sequencing, was used for TCRbeta amplification. For the original study's pipeline: Every unique nucleotide sequence counted as a clone and was annotated with V, D and J genes, copy number and frequency. Sequences were labeled productive if in frame, and non-productive if out of frame or containing stop codons. As previously described, clonality was computed from Shannon's entropy. The predicted amino acid sequences of productive clones were used to derive mean CDR3 Kyte-Doolittle hydropathy. Scaled V gene usage was hierarchically clustered using Manhattan distance and complete linkage with the R hclust function. To assess clone sharing by CDR3 amino acid sequence, 12 repertoires per group were resampled over 100 rounds. The repertoires were searched for around 65 published EBV-specific and roughly 230 published CMV-specific TCRbeta sequences. After a couple of CVID samples that produced fewer than 10,000 sequences were dropped from the analysis, 42 CVID repertoires remained. TCRdb provides this immuneACCESS table in a form limited to in-frame rearrangements. Some clones are lacking; in checked studies, under half of them reflect an unresolved V gene, and why the rest are absent is not known. The DNA gave D and trimming, while V, J and clone size come from that table. With tens of thousands of clones recorded, this sample contains no clone counted only once. The biggest ten clones account for about 0.66% of the sample.

As encoded in the germline V gene (reference sequence), CDR1 is SEHNR while CDR2 is FQNEAQ. Counted from cysteine to phenylalanine, this CDR3 has 14 amino acids. Only the CDR3 bases that were read are kept: 33 of them, in frame from base 1. V has 5 bases trimmed and J has 0 bases trimmed; junction bases matching no gene number 2. This entry comes from a study of T cell clonality in common variable immunodeficiency (dated by TCRdb to between 2014 and 2017). Both CVID patients and healthy controls were predominantly of Caucasian heritage. Heparinized peripheral whole blood samples of roughly 5 to 8.5 ml were obtained from each donor. Genomic DNA from adults with common variable immune deficiency (CVID) and from healthy adult controls was used for sequencing of TCRbeta CDR3 repertoires. The control group comprised approximately 22 healthy adult volunteers, roughly 12 female and roughly ten male, aged 23 to 66 years with a mean age of approximately 35. Diluted blood was subjected to density centrifugation over Hypaque 1077 or Ficoll-Paque for isolation of peripheral blood mononuclear cells. Genomic DNA was obtained from unsorted mononuclear cells through either Qiagen column purification or a centrifugation-based method.

The study at large found these results: TCRbeta clonality was higher in CVID subjects than in healthy controls (t-test p = 0.018), and the increase was most characteristic of about a third of subjects. Patient heterogeneity within the CVID cohort put limits on correlating repertoire features with clinical complications. Despite equal DNA input, controls averaged approximately 84,000 unique sequences per sample versus about 31,547 in CVID samples. The authors noted that sequencing repertoires of T cell subpopulations would be needed to clarify what caused the increased clonality in CVID. Reportedly, TCRbeta sequences from CVID had fewer deletions and N-nucleotide insertions, and highly modified clones with 13 or more V deletions were absent from CVID. Healthy controls shared more TCRbeta clones with each other than CVID subjects shared among themselves (p < 0.0001).

The sequence was obtained from a person aged 18 to 75 in good health. The sequencing input was peripheral blood mononuclear cells. The sequence links TRBV7-9 to TRBJ2-7, with 9 bases aligning to TRBD2. This receptor carries the CDR3 CASSDSGSSYEQYF. The CDR3 DNA, read in part, is TGTGCCAGCAGCGATAGCGGGAGCTCCTACGAG.